This T cell receptor beta chain was captured by sequencing in a study of T-cell memory formation after mild COVID-19 (dated by TCRdb to the early 2020s). Some background on the complete study: TCR sequence clusters from the two donors were found to be largely donor specific. The cohort comprised two young, previously healthy adult volunteers, one female and one male. In a couple of donors, T-cell clones that expanded and contracted after mild COVID-19 were tracked by sequencing TCRalpha and TCRbeta repertoires over time. The study at large found these results: From day 15 to 85, contracting clones showed balanced CD4/CD8 phenotypes, whereas a second wave of clones that expanded from day 15 to 37 leaned towards CD4+. Some responding clones were detected in pre-infection memory, which suggested that pre-existing cross-reactive memory T cells had joined the SARS-CoV-2 response. Only two mild cases were covered by the study, and larger cohorts that include severe cases with pre-infection samples were considered necessary. Contracting CD4+ clones appeared mostly in the CM and EM memory subsets, whereas CD8+ clones were enriched in EMRA. SARS-CoV-2 specificity was not confirmed for the second-wave clones peaking on day 37.

Ficoll-Paque density gradient centrifugation was the method used to isolate PBMCs. This clonotype has more than one count but fewer than ten. Which antigen it targets is not known. Qualities for individual bases were not recorded, and no much larger clone is one base off. The sequencer listed for this sample is Illumina NovaSeq 6000. TCRalpha and TCRbeta cDNA libraries were constructed by 5'RACE with constant-segment primers, with sample barcodes and unique molecular identifiers being introduced. Trizol reagent was used to extract RNA from every sample. Libraries were amplified in two PCR steps, with a second sample barcode and Illumina TruSeq adapters added in the second step. Sequencing of the libraries was done on an Illumina NovaSeq, producing 2 x 150 bp paired-end reads. Turning to the authors' computational methods: The reads were demultiplexed and collapsed into UMI-guided consensus sequences using migec v1.2.7. With mixcr v2.1.11, UMI consensuses were aligned to TRA and TRB V and J templates and assembled into clonotypes. Expanded or contracted clonotypes were those called significant by both edgeR and NoisET, with noise models trained on biological replicates. For edgeR calls, the cutoffs were a false discovery rate-adjusted p below 0.01 and a log2 fold-change threshold of 1. As an exploratory analysis of dynamics, PCA with hierarchical clustering was applied to max-normalized trajectories of the 1000 most abundant clonotypes. Separately sequenced CD4+ and CD8+ repertoires were used to assign a CD4 or CD8 phenotype to each responding clone. Using fastp trimming at Q25 and MiXCR clonotype assembly, TCRdb reanalyzed the public sequencing data and kept in-frame beta chains. CDR3 protein sequences are deduplicated, and each keeps its most common genes and DNA. The V and J calls, along with clone size, are taken from TCRdb and not from the paper's own processing. For this sample there are 250,000 to 350,000 distinct CDR3 sequences; less than 20% appear just once. Of the sample, around 21% is held by the ten largest clones.

This TCR derives from a man between 18 and 29 years old who had mild COVID-19 (a few samples of this study predate the infection). The sample titles of this study are shuffled in the database, so cell type and time point are left out; the donor was told from shared clones. The source material was PBMCs or a T cell subset sorted from them (not recorded which).

CDR3 loop: CASSLRRYNEQFF. At the DNA level, the sequence is TGCGCCAGCAGCTTGAGGAGATACAATGAGCAGTTCTTC. The V and J segments used are TRBV5-1 and TRBJ2-1, with no D gene named confidently. CDR1 and CDR2 are drawn from the germline V gene: SGHRS, YFSETQ. From the cysteine up to the phenylalanine, the CDR3 has a length of 13 residues. The kept DNA is CDR3 alone, 39 bases in frame from the first base. Trimming at the junction amounts to 1 base on V and 4 bases on J, and the germline ends lie 6 bases apart. Reference TRBV5-1 and TRBJ2-1 proteins supply the regions before and after the CDR3; the full variable domain is: KAGVTQTPRYLIKTRGQQVTLSCSPISGHRSVSWYQQTPGQGLQFLFEYFSETQRNKGNFPGRFSGRQFSNSRSEMNVSTLELGDSALYLCASSLRRYNEQFFGPGTRLTVL.